Given below is one T cell receptor beta chain in context. The antigen is undetermined. This specimen belongs to a study of response to subunit inactivated influenza vaccine. Study-level results: Only a handful of new T cells, the authors suggested, are recruited with each seasonal influenza vaccination.

Each CDR3 protein gets one entry after TCRdb re-called the RT-PCR reads with MiXCR. The table has around 850,000 distinct CDR3 sequences, approximately 17% seen once; the top ten hold under 13%. This CDR3 region has 14 residues. Trimming cost V 7 bases and J 4 bases, with 14 bases left between them. The J gene is TRBJ2-1, the V gene TRBV12-3 or TRBV12-4; no clear D. The specimen was PBMCs from blood, collected roughly 5 days after vaccination. This clonotype was sampled from a man between 45 and 60 years old who received an inactivated influenza vaccine. CDR3 sequence (DNA): TGTGCCAGCAACCAAGATGCTACATACAATGAGCAGTTCTTC. This translates into CASNQDATYNEQFF.